The 2 T cell receptor beta chains reported below all come from one sample, sequenced in a study of early T cells in non-severe SARS-CoV-2 infection (dated by TCRdb to the early 2020s). The library was prepared using 5' RACE. Sequencer: NextSeq 500. TCRdb redid the processing of the public reads, applying fastp at Q25 and MiXCR, and retained in-frame beta chains. CDR3 protein sequences are deduplicated, and each keeps its most common genes and DNA. The sample table contains some 28,000 distinct CDR3 sequences; only one count was recorded for 5.8% of them. The top ten constitute roughly 5.4% of the sample. The sequenced sample was whole blood. Receptors were obtained from an adult who was a healthcare worker with PCR-confirmed SARS-CoV-2 infection or an uninfected control (not recorded which).

This clonotype appeared many times. This chain links TRBV5-1 with TRBJ1-2; TRBD1 aligns across 12 bases. Germline V gene data show CDR1 as SGHRS and CDR2 as YFSETQ. With 5 bases clipped from V and 8 bases from J, the junction kept 10 bases outside the gene matches. The CDR3 runs to 15 residues. In nucleotides, the CDR3 is TGCGCCAGCAGACCACCGGGACAGGGGGCGAAAGGCTACACCTTC. Residues: CASRPPGQGAKGYTF.

This clonotype was detected ten times or more. The chain recombines TRBV20-1 with TRBJ2-1, with 10 nucleotides matching TRBD1. Germline lookup yields CDR1 DFQATT and CDR2 SNEGSKA (reference sequence). This CDR3 has 13 amino acids. The J segment lost 8 bases and the V segment lost 6 bases, leaving 7 bases of the junction unmatched. The CDR3 region has the DNA TGCAGTGCCCCGGGACAGGGGTTTGATGAGCAGTTCTTC. This sequence encodes CSAPGQGFDEQFF.